The clone carrying this TCR beta chain was observed a single time. The data stem from a study of technical replicates of blood from several donors. The CDR3 totals 21 residues. The germline V gene has CDR1 LGHNA and CDR2 YSLEER. The V and J ends lost 0 bases and 4 bases, in that order; junction bases with no gene match: 17. Assay: immunoSEQ multiplex PCR; the TCRdb copy retains only in-frame clones and omits some. The sample holds over 50,000 clones, around nine tenths seen once. The chain is built from TRBV4-3 and TRBJ1-3, with TRBD1 matching 11 bases. The sequencing sample was made of PBMCs. The sequence came from a human donor in good health. Some clones in this sample may be carry-over from other donors' samples. In DNA, the CDR3 is TGCGCCAGCAGCCAAGATGTGGGGACAGGGGGAATCTGGGATGTGGGAAACACCATATATTTT. Protein sequence: CASSQDVGTGGIWDVGNTIYF.